Presented here are 6 T cell receptor beta chains from one specimen sequenced in a study of shared clonotypes between healthy human individuals. The protocol was immunoSEQ multiplex PCR, while the TCRdb copy is restricted to in-frame clones and leaves out a portion. Of about 680,000 clones listed, about 92% are singletons. Only CD45RO-negative cells positively selected for CCR7 counted as naive CD8 cells, so terminally differentiated effector memory CD45RA+ cells were excluded. Specimen: naive CD8+ T cells sorted from blood. These receptors originate from a young man in good health.

V is TRBV2 and J is TRBJ2-7; 8 bases are a match to TRBD1. The V segment lost 4 bases and the J segment 6 bases; nucleotides outside the gene matches: 11. Germline values: CDR1 SNHLY, CDR2 FYNNEI. This CDR3 spans 15 amino acids. For the CDR3, the DNA is TGTGCCAGCAGTGTGGTTAAGGACAGGGTTCGCGAGCAGTACTTC. This translates into CASSVVKDRVREQYF.

V usage is TRBV2 and J usage is TRBJ2-7; TRBD2 is a possible D gene (6 bases). This CDR3 region has 17 residues. Deletions cut 8 bases from V and 4 bases from J, with 27 bases between. CDR1 is SNHLY and CDR2 is FYNNEI in the germline V gene. The CDR3 DNA is TGTGCCAGCCACAACTCACCCGGGACTCCGGAGATTTACGAGCAGTACTTC. It translates to CASHNSPGTPEIYEQYF.

With regard to this clone: Distinct nucleotide sequences in the sample also encode this CDR3. The chain combines TRBV5-1 with TRBJ2-7; D gene uncertain. Deletions cut 2 bases from V and 0 bases from J, with 9 bases between. The CDR3 totals 14 residues. Germline V CDR1 and CDR2: SGHRS, YFSETQ. CDR3 amino acids: CASSFYSGSYEQYF. For the CDR3, the DNA is TGCGCCAGCAGCTTCTACTCCGGCTCCTACGAGCAGTACTTC.

The J gene is TRBJ1-4, the V gene TRBV25-1; the match to TRBD1 covers 7 bases. The CDR3 runs to 18 residues. The trim removed 5 bases at V and 0 bases at J, leaving 12 bases unmatched. Germline-derived CDR1 and CDR2 are MGHDK and SYGVNS. In nucleotides, the CDR3 is TGTGCCAGCAGTCCCGACAGGGAGTTCAGTTCAACTAATGAAAAACTGTTTTTT. Translated: CASSPDREFSSTNEKLFF. Combining the CDR3 with reference TRBV25-1 and TRBJ1-4 gives the whole variable domain EADIYQTPRYLVIGTGKKITLECSQTMGHDKMYWYQQDPGMELHLIHYSYGVNSTEKGDLSSESTVSRIRTEHFPLTLESARPSHTSQYLCASSPDREFSSTNEKLFFGSGTQLSVL.

The rearrangement links TRBV2 to TRBJ2-6, with 7 nucleotides matching TRBD1. V trimming: 7 bases; J trimming: 1 base; junction bases outside the gene matches: 7. The germline gives CDR1 SNHLY, CDR2 FYNNEI. The CDR3 contains 16 residues. Written as DNA, the CDR3 is TGTGCCAGCAAGGGAGACAGGGCGTCTGGGGCCAACGTCCTGACTTTC. Residues: CASKGDRASGANVLTF.

The V gene is TRBV29-1, the J gene TRBJ2-7, with no clear D. The CDR3 is made up of 13 amino acids. Germline CDR1 is SQVTM and CDR2 is ANQGSEA. Deletions cut 3 bases from V and 3 bases from J, with 12 bases between. The CDR3: CSVELAGFYEQYF. In DNA form, the CDR3 reads TGCAGCGTTGAGTTGGCCGGGTTCTACGAGCAGTACTTC.